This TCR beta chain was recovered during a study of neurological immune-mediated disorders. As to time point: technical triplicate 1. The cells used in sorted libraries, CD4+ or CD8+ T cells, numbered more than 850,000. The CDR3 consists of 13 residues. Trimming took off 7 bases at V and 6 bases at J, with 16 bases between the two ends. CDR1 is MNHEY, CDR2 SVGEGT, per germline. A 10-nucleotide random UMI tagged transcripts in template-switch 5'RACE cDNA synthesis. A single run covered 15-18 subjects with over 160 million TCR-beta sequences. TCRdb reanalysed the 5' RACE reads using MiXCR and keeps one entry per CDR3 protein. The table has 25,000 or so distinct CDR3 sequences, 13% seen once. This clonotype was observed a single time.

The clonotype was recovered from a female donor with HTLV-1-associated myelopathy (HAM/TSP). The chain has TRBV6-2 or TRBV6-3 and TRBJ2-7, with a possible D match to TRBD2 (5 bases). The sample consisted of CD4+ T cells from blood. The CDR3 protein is CASTPRASGEQYF. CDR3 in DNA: TGTGCCAGCACCCCGCGGGCCTCGGGCGAGCAGTACTTC.